The 24 T cell receptor beta chains in this list originate from one sample, sequenced in a study of cytomegalovirus exposure and HLA in healthy donors. PCR employed 60 Vbeta and 13 Jbeta primers. Measured with immunoSEQ multiplex PCR; TCRdb has only the in-frame clones, and not every one. This sample has roughly 180,000 clones, with just over 75% found just once. The specimen was PBMCs. Every receptor here comes from a man aged 18 to 29 in good health and CMV-seronegative.

The V and J genes are TRBV6-1 and TRBJ1-2; weak D call: TRBD1 (5 bases). CDR1 is MNHNS, CDR2 SASEGT, per germline. Trimming left V 8 bases short and J 4 bases short, with 11 bases between. The CDR3 runs to 12 residues. The CDR3 DNA reads as TGTGCCAGCGGTGGCAGGGTCTATGGCTACACCTTC. It is translated as CASGGRVYGYTF.

This clone was recorded once. V is TRBV30 and J is TRBJ2-7; 10 bases match TRBD2. V lost 5 bases and J lost 3; bases outside the gene matches: 7. This CDR3 contains 14 residues. Germline CDR1 and CDR2: GTSNPN and SVGIG (reference sequence). The CDR3 DNA follows: TGTGCCTGGTCCGACTGGACTAGCGGCTACGAGCAGTACTTC. Its translation: CAWSDWTSGYEQYF.

This clone was recorded once. The junction shows a germline mismatch at one end, possibly a read error. The sample carries other DNA sequences with the same CDR3. The rearrangement links TRBV4-1 to TRBJ1-1; a weak D match, TRBD1 (5 bases). Germline CDR1 MGHRA, CDR2 YSYEKL. The CDR3 length is 18 residues. CDR3 nucleotides: TGCGCCAGCAGCCAAGATCCTATACTGACAGAGATGAACACTGAAGCTTTCTTC. Protein sequence: CASSQDPILTEMNTEAFF.

This chain joins TRBV2 and TRBJ1-2; D unresolved. CDR3 size: 12 residues. Germline values: CDR1 SNHLY, CDR2 FYNNEI. Trimming shortened V by 4 bases and J by 2 bases, and 5 bases separated the two germline ends. CDR3 sequence reads: CASSVGNYGYTF. The CDR3 DNA sequence: TGTGCCAGCAGTGTGGGCAACTATGGCTACACCTTC.

The chain combines TRBV18 with TRBJ2-7, with 7 bases lining up with TRBD2. The CDR3 has 14 residues. J lost 3 bases, V lost 6 bases, and 8 bases had no gene match. Germline CDR1 KGHSH, CDR2 LQKENI. The CDR3 sequence is CASSASSSGYEQYF. CDR3 coding DNA: TGTGCCAGCTCCGCCTCTTCTAGCGGCTACGAGCAGTACTTC.

This chain links TRBV7-2 with TRBJ1-1; 8 bases map to TRBD1. The CDR3 totals 14 residues. Germline assignment: CDR1 SGHTA and CDR2 FQGNSA. V shed 5 bases and J 5 bases; nucleotides not matched to a gene: 7. The CDR3 spells CASSLTGGITEAFF. CDR3 sequence (DNA): TGTGCCAGCAGCCTTACAGGGGGAATTACTGAAGCTTTCTTT.

The gene calls are TRBV6-5 and TRBJ1-3; D gene uncertain. The germline V gene has CDR1 MNHEY and CDR2 SVGAGI. Trimming shortened V by 2 bases and J by 0 bases, and 5 bases separated the two germline ends. The CDR3 spans 14 residues. For the CDR3, the DNA is TGTGCCAGCAGTTACACGGGCTCTGGAAACACCATATATTTT. This gives the protein CASSYTGSGNTIYF.

In its sample, this clone was seen once. The chain is built from TRBV5-1 and TRBJ2-3; D perhaps matches TRBD1 (6 bases). CDR1 is SGHRS, CDR2 YFSETQ, per germline. The CDR3 has 15 residues. V lost 2 bases to trimming and J lost 2 bases, with 12 bases between them. The CDR3 DNA sequence: TGCGCCAGCAGCTTCTTCGACAGGCTCACAGATACGCAGTATTTT. Translation: CASSFFDRLTDTQYF.

The chain is built from TRBV6-4 and TRBJ1-2; D may be TRBD1 (6 bases). From germline, CDR1 is MRHNA and CDR2 SNTAGT. V lost 6 bases, J lost 2 bases, and 16 bases lay in between. This CDR3 is 15 amino acids long. The CDR3: CASRYTGMGNYGYTF. In nucleotides, the CDR3 is TGTGCCAGCAGGTACACAGGGATGGGGAACTATGGCTACACCTTC.

This chain connects TRBV6-5 to TRBJ1-2; D ambiguous. CDR1 and CDR2 (germline): MNHEY, SVGAGI. V lost 8 bases and J lost 0, with 13 bases in between. The CDR3 consists of 14 residues. The CDR3 sequence: CASLRRGANYGYTF. DNA of the CDR3: TGTGCCAGCCTCCGGCGGGGAGCTAACTATGGCTACACCTTC.

The V and J genes are TRBV7-2 and TRBJ1-1; D not certain. The CDR3 is 14 residues long. V dropped 1 base and J dropped 5 bases, with 11 bases sitting between them. CDR1 is SGHTA, CDR2 FQGNSA, per germline. The CDR3 bases are TGTGCCAGCAGCTTAGGTGAGAGTGGTACTGAAGCTTTCTTT. Its translation is CASSLGESGTEAFF.

The chain carries TRBV11-2 and TRBJ1-1, with a weak D call TRBD1 (5 bases). The V gene's germline CDR1 is SGHAT and CDR2 FQNNGV. Trimming took off 5 bases at V and 5 bases at J, with 18 bases between the two ends. The length of the CDR3 is 15 residues. The CDR3 protein is CASSPPGGARTEAFF. In DNA, the CDR3 is TGTGCCAGCAGCCCCCCAGGAGGGGCTCGTACTGAAGCTTTCTTT.

The chain combines TRBV19 with TRBJ2-7; D might be TRBD1 (6 bases). Trimming cost V 2 bases and J 6 bases, with 17 bases left between them. The CDR3 spans 15 residues. Germline V gene lookup returns CDR1 LNHDA and CDR2 SQIVND (reference sequence). For the CDR3, the DNA is TGTGCCAGTAGTATAACGGCAGGGGCATTACGCGAGCAGTACTTC. It is translated as CASSITAGALREQYF.

This chain uses TRBV21-1 with TRBJ2-1; the DNA was not compared with TRBD2, the D call given in the table. TRBV21-1 constitutes a pseudogene. The CDR3 consists of 18 residues. The CDR3 DNA is TGTGCCAGCAGCAAAGTGAGAGGGGGGGGCAGCTCCTACAATGAGCAGTTCTTC. It translates to CASSKVRGGGSSYNEQFF.

The gene calls are TRBV18 and TRBJ2-1, with 10 positions matching TRBD2. J lost 6 bases, V lost 3 bases, and 17 bases had no gene match. Per germline, CDR1 KGHSH and CDR2 LQKENI. The CDR3 consists of 19 residues. The CDR3 region is CASSPLVLAGGPGSNEQFF. DNA of the CDR3: TGTGCCAGCTCACCCCTCGTGTTAGCGGGGGGCCCGGGTAGCAATGAGCAGTTCTTC.

The chain has TRBV2 and TRBJ2-1, with D unresolved. V lost 2 bases and J lost 15, with 2 bases in between. The germline V gene has CDR1 SNHLY and CDR2 FYNNEI. The CDR3 length is 8 residues. The CDR3 is CASSELFF. CDR3 DNA sequence: TGTGCCAGCAGTGAACTGTTCTTC.

The V gene is TRBV7-2, the J gene TRBJ2-7, with TRBD2 identical over 9 bases. Per the germline V gene, CDR1 is SGHTA and CDR2 is FQGNSA. CDR3 length: 15 amino acids. V was clipped by 2 bases and J by 5 bases; unmatched bases: 7. The CDR3, as DNA: TGTGCCAGCAGCTTACAAAATAGCGGGGGACACGAGCAGTACTTC. It yields the protein CASSLQNSGGHEQYF.

The chain is built from TRBV18 and TRBJ2-4, with D hard to call. The CDR3 runs to 15 residues. Germline loops: CDR1 KGHSH, CDR2 LQKENI. V lost 3 bases and J lost 1, with 10 bases in between. CDR3 amino acids: CASSPPGLAKNIQYF. Written as DNA, the CDR3 is TGTGCCAGCTCACCTCCGGGTTTGGCCAAAAACATTCAGTACTTC. Supplemented by reference TRBV18 and TRBJ2-4, the full variable domain reads NAGVMQNPRHLVRRRGQEARLRCSPMKGHSHVYWYRQLPEEGLKFMVYLQKENIIDESGMPKERFSAEFPKEGPSILRIQQVVRGDSAAYFCASSPPGLAKNIQYFGAGTRLSVL.

The chain couples TRBV5-1 to TRBJ2-7; TRBD1 aligns across 10 bases. CDR1 is SGHRS and CDR2 is YFSETQ in the germline V gene. Unmatched junction bases numbered 11, after V lost 4 bases and J lost 4 bases. The CDR3 totals 16 residues. CDR3 nucleotides: TGCGCCAGCAGCACCGGCCCAGGACAGGGGGGTTACGAGCAGTACTTC. It encodes CASSTGPGQGGYEQYF.

The chain carries TRBV30 and TRBJ2-2; no clear D gene. V gave up 3 bases and J gave up 6 bases, with 11 bases separating them. Germline CDR1 is GTSNPN and CDR2 is SVGIG (reference sequence). The CDR3 length is 13 residues. The CDR3 here is CAWRPNPAGELFF. Here the CDR3 DNA reads TGTGCCTGGAGACCAAACCCAGCCGGGGAGCTGTTTTTT.

The CDR3, as DNA: TGTGCCAGCAGCCAAGACGGACAGTTGAACACTGAAGCTTTCTTT. Protein sequence: CASSQDGQLNTEAFF. This chain links TRBV4-2 with TRBJ1-1, with D perhaps matching TRBD1 (6 bases). V lost 0 bases and J lost 0, with 8 bases in between. Per germline, CDR1 LGHNA and CDR2 YNFKEQ. The CDR3 is 15 amino acids.

The chain has TRBV5-3 and TRBJ2-2, with 8 bases that match TRBD2. TRBV5-3 counts as an open reading frame of uncertain function. CDR3 size: 16 residues. The J segment lost 4 bases and the V segment lost 1 base, leaving 6 bases of the junction unmatched. CDR3: CARSLMGLVPTGELFF. CDR3 DNA sequence: TGTGCCAGAAGCTTGATGGGACTAGTTCCCACCGGGGAGCTGTTTTTT.

CDR3 sequence: CASRSSGRNTEAFF. Here the CDR3 DNA reads TGTGCCAGTAGGTCTTCAGGGCGGAACACTGAAGCTTTCTTT. The rearrangement links TRBV19 to TRBJ1-1, with D possibly TRBD1 on 5 matching bases. Germline-derived CDR1 and CDR2 are LNHDA and SQIVND (reference sequence). The V end lost 6 bases, the J end lost 1 base, and 12 bases lay between the germline ends. The CDR3 totals 14 residues.

This rearrangement joins TRBV14 to TRBJ1-1, with 8 bases aligning to TRBD1. The length of the CDR3 is 15 residues. Looked up from germline, CDR1 is SGHDN and CDR2 is FVKESK. The V gene end was trimmed by 1 base and the J gene end by 4 bases; junction bases not matched to a gene: 5. The CDR3 DNA reads as TGTGCCAGCAGCCAAGCCAGGGGGCAGGGCACTGAAGCTTTCTTT. Protein sequence: CASSQARGQGTEAFF.